Listed below are T cell receptor beta chains from one sample, sequenced in a study of blood T cell repertoires in COVID-19. Clones were read by immunoSEQ multiplex PCR, and TCRdb kept only the in-frame ones, dropping some. The sample holds about 400,000 clones, roughly 89% seen once. The specimen sequenced was PBMCs or T cells enriched from blood (not recorded which). These receptors were obtained from a woman aged 30 to 39 who had recovered from COVID-19. Both conserved end residues are part of each CDR3. The D gene is left open where the match is weak. For some rows the clone size is stated as once, few or many, or as a class when expanded; others skip it.

d_gene,j_gene,v_gene,abundance,CDR3aa,CDR3nt
NA,TRBJ2-4,TRBV28,NA,CASIPAGGAKNIQYF,TGTGCCAGCATCCCGGCCGGCGGCGCCAAAAACATTCAGTACTTC
TRBD1,TRBJ2-2,TRBV24-1,NA,CATSDPRDSSGTGELFF,TGTGCCACCAGTGATCCACGGGACAGCAGTGGCACCGGGGAGCTGTTTTTT
NA,TRBJ2-4,TRBV6-1,NA,CASSDRTVLIQYF,TGTGCCAGCAGTGATCGGACAGTTTTGATTCAGTACTTC
TRBD1,TRBJ1-6,TRBV29-1,NA,CSARDRGDSPLHF,TGCAGCGCCAGGGACAGGGGAGACTCACCCCTCCACTTT
NA,TRBJ2-5,TRBV3-1/TRBV3-2,NA,CASSQGTGYQETQYF,TGTGCCAGCAGCCAAGGCACAGGGTACCAAGAGACCCAGTACTTC
TRBD1,TRBJ1-5,TRBV9,NA,CASSPSTGLHQPQHF,TGTGCCAGCAGCCCGTCGACAGGGCTCCATCAGCCCCAGCATTTT
TRBD1,TRBJ2-2,TRBV28,NA,CASSPTRGLLTNLKTGELFF,TGTGCCAGCAGCCCAACTAGGGGGCTGTTGACAAACCTAAAAACCGGGGAGCTGTTTTTT
NA,TRBJ2-3,TRBV19,NA,CASRDLARVEDTQYF,TGTGCCAGTAGAGACCTAGCGAGAGTAGAAGATACGCAGTATTTT
TRBD1,TRBJ1-5,TRBV27,NA,CASSSDRGRRGPQHF,TGTGCCAGCAGTTCCGACAGGGGAAGGAGAGGGCCCCAGCATTTT
TRBD1,TRBJ1-2,TRBV14,NA,CASSLTRAGGDGYTF,TGTGCCAGCAGCCTGACAAGGGCAGGGGGCGATGGCTACACCTTC
NA,TRBJ1-2,TRBV9,NA,CASSPGRPARGYTF,TGTGCCAGCAGCCCCGGTAGGCCGGCGCGGGGCTACACCTTC
TRBD1,TRBJ1-4,TRBV2,once,CASNQQGADEKLFF,TGTGCCAGCAATCAACAGGGGGCGGATGAAAAACTGTTTTTT
NA,TRBJ2-7,TRBV3-1/TRBV3-2,NA,CASSHGGKLYEQYF,TGTGCCAGCAGCCACGGCGGGAAGCTCTACGAGCAGTACTTC
NA,TRBJ1-2,TRBV7-8,NA,CASSSRVIGYGYTF,TGTGCCAGCAGCTCCAGGGTGATTGGGTATGGCTACACCTTC
NA,TRBJ1-1,TRBV5-4,NA,CASSLTQGKEAFF,TGTGCCAGCAGCTTGACGCAGGGTAAAGAAGCTTTCTTT
NA,TRBJ1-1,TRBV18,NA,CASSPTQGFGTEAFF,TGTGCCAGCTCACCGACCCAGGGGTTTGGAACTGAAGCTTTCTTT
TRBD1,TRBJ2-5,TRBV7-8,NA,CASSLGTGRTETQYF,TGTGCCAGCAGCTTAGGGACAGGGCGGACAGAGACCCAGTACTTC
TRBD1,TRBJ1-2,TRBV5-1,NA,CASSLPGGEVMNGYTF,TGCGCCAGCAGCTTGCCAGGGGGCGAGGTTATGAATGGCTACACCTTC
NA,TRBJ1-1,TRBV19,NA,CASSTSTANTEAFF,TGTGCCAGTAGTACCTCTACAGCGAACACTGAAGCTTTCTTT
TRBD1,TRBJ2-2,TRBV7-3,NA,CASSRDRANTGELFF,TGTGCCAGCAGCCGCGACAGGGCGAACACCGGGGAGCTGTTTTTT
TRBD1,TRBJ1-1,TRBV11-2,NA,CASSFSLGQGPEAFF,TGTGCCAGCAGCTTTTCTCTCGGACAGGGCCCTGAAGCTTTCTTT
NA,TRBJ1-5,TRBV4-1,NA,CASSHRVTNQPQHF,TGCGCCAGCAGCCACAGGGTAACAAATCAGCCCCAGCATTTT
NA,TRBJ2-1,TRBV18,NA,CASSPPTTRAANEQFF,TGTGCCAGCTCACCACCGACGACTAGGGCGGCTAATGAGCAGTTCTTC